The 16 T cell receptor beta chains below come from one sample, sequenced in a study of CD8+CD57+ T cells in acquired aplastic anemia. TCR beta VDJ and CDR3 were profiled, and genomic DNA was the template. TCRdb reanalysed the reads using MiXCR and keeps one entry per CDR3 protein. The profile shows 450,000 to 600,000 distinct CDR3 sequences, less than 35% of them singletons. CD8+CD57+ cell expansion, shown by flow cytometry, had occurred in the patients selected for sequencing. The sample consisted of sorted CD4+, CD8+, or CD8+CD57+ T cells (not recorded which) from PBMCs. Receptors originate from a human donor with aplastic anemia.

This clonotype was observed at least ten times. The V gene is TRBV2, the J gene TRBJ2-1; the match to TRBD2 covers 7 bases. Germline CDR1 and CDR2: SNHLY and FYNNEI. V lost 2 bases and J lost 2; bases outside the gene matches: 6. The CDR3 loop spans 16 amino acids. The CDR3 DNA sequence: TGTGCCAGCAGTGAATTCGGCGGGAGTACCTACAATGAGCAGTTCTTC. Translated, it gives CASSEFGGSTYNEQFF.

This clonotype has at least ten counts. This chain uses TRBV15 with TRBJ1-5, with TRBD1 identical over 10 bases. This CDR3 is built from 14 residues. Germline V lookup: CDR1 LNHNV, CDR2 YYDKDF (reference sequence). V gave up 5 bases and J gave up 6 bases; unmatched junction bases: 4. Here the CDR3 DNA reads TGTGCCACCAGCGGTGGACAGGGGGTTCAGCCCCAGCATTTT. This gives the protein CATSGGQGVQPQHF.

The chain recombines TRBV5-4 with TRBJ1-6, with 9 nucleotides matching TRBD1. The CDR3 is 20 residues long. Germline trimming cut 0 bases from V and 0 bases from J; bases unmatched to any gene: 10. Germline loops: CDR1 SGHNT, CDR2 YYREEE (reference sequence). The CDR3 here is CASSLEGTGTQSSYNSPLHF. The CDR3, as DNA: TGTGCCAGCAGCTTGGAAGGGACAGGGACGCAGAGCTCCTATAATTCACCCCTCCACTTT.

The chain joins TRBV11-1 to TRBJ2-3, with D unclear. The CDR3 consists of 15 residues. Trimming took off 5 bases at V and 7 bases at J, with 19 bases between the two ends. Germline lookup yields CDR1 SGHAT and CDR2 FQDESV (reference sequence). Written as DNA, the CDR3 is TGTGCCAGCAGCGCCGCCGGCGGCGGTCTGAATACGCAGTATTTT. This encodes CASSAAGGGLNTQYF. Complete variable domain (other parts from reference TRBV11-1 and TRBJ2-3): EAEVAQSPRYKITEKSQAVAFWCDPISGHATLYWYRQILGQGPELLVQFQDESVVDDSQLPKDRFSAERLKGVDSTLKIQPAELGDSAMYLCASSAAGGGLNTQYFGPGTRLTVL.

Comments on this clonotype: The CDR3 carries no conserved terminal phenylalanine or tryptophan, so it likely arises from a read error. The V and J genes are TRBV10-3 and TRBJ1-2; unclear D gene. V was pared by 6 bases and J by 5 bases, with 7 bases between. The germline gives CDR1 ENHRY, CDR2 SYGVKD. This CDR3 is 11 amino acids long. The CDR3: CAIRDGYGYTL. DNA for the CDR3: TGTGCCATCAGAGACGGGTATGGCTACACCCTC.

This clonotype appeared a few times. V and J are TRBV7-3 and TRBJ1-3; TRBD1 might be the D (6 bases). From germline, CDR1 is SGHTA and CDR2 FQGTGA. This CDR3 comprises 13 residues. The V end was cut by 6 bases, the J end by 2 bases, with 8 bases between. CDR3 sequence: CASSGGPGNTIYF. CDR3 in DNA: TGTGCCAGCAGTGGGGGGCCTGGAAACACCATATATTTT.

The DNA for the CDR3 is TGTGCCAGCAGAACAATAAACACCGGGGAGCTGTTTTTT. Translated, it gives CASRTINTGELFF. The chain is built from TRBV19 and TRBJ2-2, with no clear D. Germline V lookup: CDR1 LNHDA, CDR2 SQIVND (reference sequence). V lost 9 bases and J lost 2, with 10 bases in between. The CDR3 length is 13 residues.

This clonotype was seen just once. The chain has TRBV5-4 and TRBJ1-3; D is ambiguous. The V gene's germline CDR1 is SGHNT and CDR2 YYREEE (reference sequence). The V gene lost 0 bases and the J gene lost 2 bases, with 9 bases spanning the gap. The CDR3 runs 15 residues. The CDR3 DNA follows: TGTGCCAGCAGCTTGGACATTAAACCTGGAAACACCATATATTTT. Translating it yields CASSLDIKPGNTIYF.

The genes are TRBV2 and TRBJ2-6; TRBD2 is a possible D gene (5 bases). The V gene's germline CDR1 is SNHLY and CDR2 FYNNEI. Between the trimmed V and J ends, which lost 8 bases and 2 bases, there was a span of 10 bases. CDR3 length: 14 residues. CDR3 coding DNA: TGTGCCAGCCTAGACGGGGCTGGGGCCAACGTCCTGACTTTC. Encoded protein: CASLDGAGANVLTF.

The rearrangement uses TRBV25-1 and TRBJ1-2, with TRBD1 as a possible D gene (5 bases). The V gene's germline CDR1 is MGHDK and CDR2 SYGVNS. This CDR3 has 13 residues. Trimming stripped 9 bases from V and 4 bases from J, with 15 bases between. CDR3 DNA: TGTGCCAGGGGTATCGGGGGGGGCTATGGCTACACCTTC. Translation gives CARGIGGGYGYTF.

This clonotype appeared many times. The chain joins TRBV20-1 to TRBJ1-2, with TRBD1 as a possible D gene (5 bases). The CDR3 covers 14 residues. The germline V gene has CDR1 DFQATT and CDR2 SNEGSKA (reference sequence). Between the trimmed V and J ends, which lost 6 bases and 2 bases, there was a span of 16 bases. The CDR3 here is CSAQRTEGNYGYTF. DNA of the CDR3: TGCAGTGCACAGAGGACGGAGGGGAACTATGGCTACACCTTC.

This clonotype was recorded many times. The rearrangement uses TRBV12-3 or TRBV12-4 and TRBJ2-7; D is unclear. The CDR3 contains 14 residues. V lost 6 bases, J lost 5 bases, and 17 bases lay in between. The CDR3 sequence is CASRPTSLSHEQYF. CDR3 nucleotides: TGTGCCAGCAGACCGACCTCCTTGAGCCACGAGCAGTACTTC.

This clonotype was seen at least ten times. The chain joins TRBV5-1 to TRBJ2-3; 8 nucleotides align to TRBD1. Germline trimming cut 1 base from V and 3 bases from J; bases unmatched to any gene: 10. The CDR3 is 17 amino acids. Germline V lookup: CDR1 SGHRS, CDR2 YFSETQ. The CDR3 is CASSLPKDRAQTDTQYF. In DNA, the CDR3 is TGCGCCAGCAGCTTGCCGAAGGACAGGGCTCAGACAGATACGCAGTATTTT.

On this clonotype itself: Since a much larger clone is just one base distant, this may be a read error. This rearrangement joins TRBV7-9 to TRBJ2-7; D might be TRBD2 (6 bases). Trimming shortened V by 4 bases and J by 6 bases, and 16 bases separated the two germline ends. There are 14 residues in the CDR3. Germline loops: CDR1 SEHNR, CDR2 FQNEAQ (reference sequence). The CDR3 nucleotides are TGTGCCAGCAGCTCCCGACTAGGGCCCTGCGAGCAGTACTTC. This translates into CASSSRLGPCEQYF.

Concerning this clonotype: Since a much larger clone is just one base distant, this may be a read error. V usage is TRBV7-3 and J usage is TRBJ2-3; D is unclear. Germline V gene sequence: CDR1 SGHTA, CDR2 FQGTGA. CDR3 size: 13 residues. CDR3 sequence: CASKLAGTDTRYF. The CDR3 DNA reads as TGTGCCAGCAAATTAGCAGGCACAGATACGCGGTATTTT. Filled out from reference TRBV7-3 and TRBJ2-3, the complete variable domain reads GAGVSQTPSNKVTEKGKYVELRCDPISGHTALYWYRQSLGQGPEFLIYFQGTGAADDSGLPNDRFFAVRPEGSVSTLKIQRTERGDSAVYLCASKLAGTDTRYFGPGTRLTVL.

This clonotype appeared a single time. The conserved final phenylalanine or tryptophan is absent from the CDR3, which likely points to a read error. The V gene is TRBV15, the J gene TRBJ1-6; the match to TRBD1 covers 8 bases. J gave up 8 bases and V 5 bases, and 8 bases lay outside the gene matches. This CDR3 region has 15 residues. Looked up from germline, CDR1 is LNHNV and CDR2 is YYDKDF (reference sequence). This chain's CDR3 is CATSWGQDGDSPLHS. CDR3 nucleotide sequence: TGTGCCACCAGCTGGGGACAGGACGGGGATTCACCCCTCCACTCT.